Below are 12 T cell receptor beta chains sequenced from a single sample in a study of T cells in Graves' hyperthyroidism and ophthalmopathy. The TCR beta CDR3 regions underwent amplification using RNA transcripts as the source. HTBI primers drove first-round RT-PCR of the TCR CDR3. From the multiplex PCR reads, TCRdb called clonotypes with MiXCR, one entry per CDR3 protein. The sample consists of hundreds of thousands of distinct CDR3 sequences, approximately 15% of them appearing once. The sequencing sample was made of blood. The receptors here all came from a man between 18 and 35 years old with Graves' ophthalmopathy.

In this sample, this clonotype turned up a few times. V gene TRBV24-1 combines with J gene TRBJ2-3; either TRBD1 or TRBD2 may supply D (5 bases each). CDR1 and CDR2 (germline): KGHDR, SFDVKD. The CDR3 is made up of 11 amino acids. V lost 4 bases and J 8 bases, leaving 6 bases between the germline ends. CDR3 in amino acids: CATSEGVTQYF. Written as DNA, the CDR3 is TGTGCCACCAGTGAGGGGGTTACGCAGTATTTT.

The V gene is TRBV14, the J gene TRBJ1-3; no clear D. Between the trimmed V and J ends, which lost 0 bases and 0 bases, there was a span of 9 bases. Germline lookup yields CDR1 SGHDN and CDR2 FVKESK. This CDR3 spans 16 amino acids. CDR3 sequence (DNA): TGTGCCAGCAGCCAAGATCGGGCTTCCTCTGGAAACACCATATATTTT. The encoded protein is CASSQDRASSGNTIYF.

The genes are TRBV19 and TRBJ1-2; 7 positions agree with TRBD1. There are 14 residues in the CDR3. V trimming: 6 bases; J trimming: 8 bases; junction bases outside the gene matches: 12. The germline CDR1 and CDR2 sequences are LNHDA and SQIVND (reference sequence). The CDR3 bases are TGTGCCAGTAGGCTCAATACAGGGGTTGCCGGCTACACCTTC. Translated: CASRLNTGVAGYTF.

Ten or more counts support this clonotype. The J gene is TRBJ2-2, the V gene TRBV6-1; weak D call: TRBD1 (5 bases). V was trimmed by 7 bases and J by 1 base, leaving 13 bases between them. Germline CDR1 and CDR2: MNHNS and SASEGT. The CDR3 extends over 15 amino acids. This chain's CDR3 is CASMTWGGNTGELFF. The CDR3 DNA sequence: TGTGCCAGCATGACCTGGGGCGGGAACACCGGGGAGCTGTTTTTT.

This clonotype appeared many times. The V call is TRBV7-8, the J call TRBJ2-7; 9 bases line up with TRBD2. This CDR3 region has 16 residues. Trimming cost V 1 base and J 2 bases; bases outside gene matches: 6. In germline, CDR1 is SGHVS, CDR2 FQNEAQ. CDR3 residues: CASSLGSASGTYEQYF. The CDR3 region has the DNA TGTGCCAGCAGCTTAGGTTCGGCTAGCGGGACCTACGAGCAGTACTTC.

There are many counts of this clonotype. J is TRBJ1-3 and V is TRBV18; D is uncertain. V lost 3 bases, J lost 0 bases, and 12 bases lay in between. The CDR3 is made up of 16 amino acids. CDR1 is KGHSH, CDR2 LQKENI, per germline. CDR3 DNA: TGTGCCAGCTCACCTTCCCGACTCAGCTCTGGAAACACCATATATTTT. It translates to CASSPSRLSSGNTIYF.

There are many counts of this clonotype. The chain recombines TRBV12-3 or TRBV12-4 with TRBJ2-7; 7 bases fit TRBD1. V was pared by 6 bases and J by 3 bases, with 8 bases of the junction left unmatched. The length of the CDR3 is 14 residues. The CDR3 region is CASSRQGNYYEQYF. CDR3 DNA: TGTGCCAGCAGCCGACAGGGTAATTACTACGAGCAGTACTTC.

This clonotype has ten or more counts. At one end, the junction sequence differs from germline, possibly due to a read error. The rearrangement joins TRBV2 to TRBJ2-7, with D perhaps TRBD1 (6 bases). CDR3 length: 14 amino acids. Looked up from germline, CDR1 is SNHLY and CDR2 is FYNNEI. The CDR3 DNA sequence: TGTGCCAGCAGGGAAGGGGCAGGGGTAAACGAGCAGTACTTC. Translation: CASREGAGVNEQYF.

On this clonotype: It may be a read error: a sequence one base away is much more abundant. The chain employs TRBV29-1 and TRBJ2-7, with 7 bases that match TRBD1. The CDR3 covers 11 residues. Trimming cost V 7 bases and J 6 bases; bases outside gene matches: 6. Germline V gene sequence: CDR1 SQVTM, CDR2 ANQGSEA. The CDR3 DNA sequence: TGCAGCGCCGGGACAGCCTGCGAGCAGTACTTC. Its translation: CSAGTACEQYF.

At least ten counts were recorded for this clonotype. This chain uses TRBV27 with TRBJ1-1; maybe TRBD1 (5 bases). Deletions cut 1 base from V and 2 bases from J, with 11 bases between. This CDR3 is built from 15 residues. Per germline, CDR1 MNHEY and CDR2 SMNVEV (reference sequence). CDR3: CASSLFTGGNTEAFF. For the CDR3, the DNA is TGTGCCAGCAGTTTATTCACAGGAGGAAACACTGAAGCTTTCTTT.

This clonotype was found many times. The chain combines TRBV4-1 with TRBJ2-3; tentative D call: TRBD2 (5 bases). The germline V and J ends were trimmed by 1 base and 2 bases, with 7 bases remaining between them. The CDR3 extends over 14 amino acids. In germline, CDR1 is MGHRA, CDR2 YSYEKL. CDR3 protein: CASSQVAHTDTQYF. CDR3 coding DNA: TGCGCCAGCAGCCAAGTAGCGCACACAGATACGCAGTATTTT.

A few counts support this clonotype. CDR3 residues: CSARALEGRVTGELFF. Here the CDR3 DNA reads TGCAGTGCTAGAGCCCTGGAAGGGCGGGTCACCGGGGAGCTGTTTTTT. This chain joins TRBV20-1 and TRBJ2-2; possibly TRBD2 for D (5 bases). V shed 1 base and J shed 4 bases, with 16 bases lying between them. This CDR3 has 16 residues. Per germline, CDR1 DFQATT and CDR2 SNEGSKA (reference sequence).